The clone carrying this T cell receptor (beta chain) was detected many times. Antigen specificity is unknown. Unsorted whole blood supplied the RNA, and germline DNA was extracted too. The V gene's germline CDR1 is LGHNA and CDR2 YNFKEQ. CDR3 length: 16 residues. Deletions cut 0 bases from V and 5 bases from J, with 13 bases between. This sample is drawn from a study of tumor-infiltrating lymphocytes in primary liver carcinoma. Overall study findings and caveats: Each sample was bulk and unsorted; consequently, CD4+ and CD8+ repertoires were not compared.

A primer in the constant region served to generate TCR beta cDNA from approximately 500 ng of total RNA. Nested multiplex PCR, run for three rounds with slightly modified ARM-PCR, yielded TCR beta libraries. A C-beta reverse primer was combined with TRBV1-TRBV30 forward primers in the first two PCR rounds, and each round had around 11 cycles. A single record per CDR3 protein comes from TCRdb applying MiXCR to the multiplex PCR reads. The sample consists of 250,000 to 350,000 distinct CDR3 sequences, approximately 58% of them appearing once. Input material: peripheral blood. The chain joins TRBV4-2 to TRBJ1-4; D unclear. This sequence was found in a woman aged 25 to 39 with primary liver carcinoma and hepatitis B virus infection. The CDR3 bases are TGTGCCAGCAGCCAAGAATCGATAGGCCAGAATGAAAAACTGTTTTTT. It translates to CASSQESIGQNEKLFF.